These 14 T cell receptor beta chains originate from one sample sequenced in a study of CXCR3-negative and CXCR3-positive naive CD8 T cells. The libraries of TRB cDNA were constructed through 5' RACE using UMI labels. Reanalyzing the 5' RACE reads, TCRdb keeps one entry per CDR3 protein, without DNA. The listing records just over 40,000 distinct CDR3 sequences. The sample was naive CXCR3- CD8+ T cells from blood. Documented subset: CD45RO-CCR7+CD27+CD95- naive CD8+ T cells lacking CXCR3 (TNR3-). The receptors were sampled from a human donor in good health. Some clones in this sample may be carry-over from other donors' samples.

The rearrangement uses TRBV6-6 and TRBJ2-7; TCRdb returns TRBD2, unconfirmable since there is no DNA. The CDR3 sequence is 15 residues long. CDR1 is MNHNY and CDR2 is SVGAGI in the germline V gene (reference sequence). The CDR3 reads CASRAGLAGWLEQYF.

The chain couples TRBV6-5 to TRBJ2-4. Germline V gives CDR1 MNHEY, CDR2 SVGAGI. CDR3 length: 18 residues. The CDR3 sequence: CASSYSSTGGLAKNIQYF.

This rearrangement joins TRBV6-2 or TRBV6-3 to TRBJ2-1. This CDR3 is 16 amino acids long. CDR1 MNHEY and CDR2 SVGEGT come from the germline V gene. The CDR3 reads CASSFRGPLAYNEQFF.

The chain joins TRBV28 to TRBJ2-7; without DNA, the TCRdb call of TRBD2 cannot be checked. This CDR3 comprises 14 residues. Germline values: CDR1 MDHEN, CDR2 SYDVKM. The CDR3 is CASRTPGLSYEQYF.

CDR3 residues: CSAIQGNTEAFF. The V call is TRBV29-1, the J call TRBJ1-1; the TCRdb D gene call, TRBD1, has no DNA to confirm it. Germline CDR1 SQVTM, CDR2 ANQGSEA. The CDR3 extends over 12 amino acids.

This chain uses TRBV12-3 or TRBV12-4 with TRBJ2-5; TCRdb's D call of TRBD1 is untestable without DNA. The CDR3 covers 17 residues. The CDR3 region is CASSLMGQGIPQETQYF.

The chain couples TRBV7-2 to TRBJ2-7. Germline V gene data show CDR1 as SGHTA and CDR2 as FQGNSA. CDR3 length: 12 residues. CDR3 sequence reads: CASTYGRYEQYF. The entire variable domain, with the rest obtained from reference TRBV7-2 and TRBJ2-7, is as follows: GAGVSQSPSNKVTEKGKDVELRCDPISGHTALYWYRQSLGQGLEFLIYFQGNSAPDKSGLPSDRFSAERTGGSVSTLTIQRTQQEDSAVYLCASTYGRYEQYFGPGTRLTVT.

The chain couples TRBV7-9 to TRBJ2-1; no DNA is available, so the TRBD1 call from TCRdb remains unchecked. CDR3 length: 16 residues. In germline, CDR1 is SEHNR, CDR2 FQNEAQ (reference sequence). The CDR3 is CASSLRQPGTYNEQFF.

This chain uses TRBV6-1 with TRBJ1-1; TCRdb gives TRBD1 as the D gene, but with no DNA this cannot be confirmed. The CDR3 sequence is 14 residues long. Per germline, CDR1 MNHNS and CDR2 SASEGT. This chain's CDR3 is CASSEGQGVDEAFF.

The V gene is TRBV29-1, the J gene TRBJ2-2. This CDR3 has 13 residues. The germline gives CDR1 SQVTM, CDR2 ANQGSEA. Here the CDR3 reads CSVSLGNTGELFF.

The V gene is TRBV27, the J gene TRBJ2-2; TCRdb outputs TRBD1, but without DNA this stays unchecked. Germline CDR1 is MNHEY and CDR2 is SMNVEV (reference sequence). The CDR3 covers 15 residues. CDR3 protein: CTSCAGTANTGELFF.

This chain links TRBV28 with TRBJ1-4; TCRdb's D gene call, TRBD1, goes unchecked for lack of DNA. CDR1 is MDHEN, CDR2 SYDVKM, per germline. The CDR3 is 15 amino acids. CDR3 region: CASSLGGQGLEKLFF.

CDR3 region: CSVEGQGETDTQYF. V gene TRBV29-1 combines with J gene TRBJ2-3; absent DNA, TCRdb's TRBD1 call cannot be checked. This CDR3 has 14 amino acids. Germline lookup yields CDR1 SQVTM and CDR2 ANQGSEA.

V gene TRBV25-1 combines with J gene TRBJ2-7. CDR3 length: 12 amino acids. The germline CDR1 and CDR2 sequences are MGHDK and SYGVNS. The CDR3 spells CASSEHPYEQYF.